These 7 T cell receptor beta chains share one sample of origin, sequenced in a study of T cells in lung cancer brain metastases. Assay: immunoSEQ multiplex PCR; the TCRdb copy retains only in-frame clones and omits some. Here the sample spans several thousand clones, roughly 84% being singletons. Sequenced sample: tumor tissue from a brain metastasis. All receptors derive from a woman aged 50 to 65 with non-small cell lung cancer that had spread to the brain.

This chain connects TRBV6-1 to TRBJ2-7; no clear D. V gave up 6 bases and J gave up 6 bases, with 12 bases separating them. Per germline, CDR1 MNHNS and CDR2 SASEGT. The CDR3 runs to 12 residues. The CDR3 spells CASRERLGEQYF. CDR3 nucleotides: TGTGCCAGCAGGGAACGGCTGGGCGAGCAGTACTTC.

The chain recombines TRBV2 with TRBJ2-7; 9 bases are shared with TRBD1. CDR3 length: 15 amino acids. Germline-derived CDR1 and CDR2 are SNHLY and FYNNEI. The V segment lost 3 bases and the J segment 7 bases; nucleotides outside the gene matches: 10. This CDR3 reads CASSDRGTGHGEQYF. The CDR3 region has the DNA TGTGCCAGCAGTGATCGGGGGACAGGGCATGGGGAGCAGTACTTC. The variable domain in full, with the rest retrieved from reference TRBV2 and TRBJ2-7, is EPEVTQTPSHQVTQMGQEVILRCVPISNHLYFYWYRQILGQKVEFLVSFYNNEISEKSEIFDDQFSVERPDGSNFTLKIRSTKLEDSAMYFCASSDRGTGHGEQYFGPGTRLTVT.

The rearrangement links TRBV19 to TRBJ1-1; TRBD1 is a possible D gene (6 bases). Trimming left V 3 bases short and J 8 bases short, with 13 bases between. CDR3 size: 13 residues. The germline CDR1 and CDR2 sequences are LNHDA and SQIVND (reference sequence). The CDR3 sequence: CASSMTGGAEAFF. In DNA form, the CDR3 reads TGTGCCAGTAGTATGACGGGGGGCGCGGAAGCTTTCTTT.

The V gene is TRBV19, the J gene TRBJ1-1; 7 bases agree with TRBD1. The CDR3 sequence is 16 residues long. Trimming took 3 bases from V and 0 from J; bases not matched to a gene: 7. Germline values: CDR1 LNHDA, CDR2 SQIVND (reference sequence). DNA for the CDR3: TGTGCCAGTAGTATTAAGGGGGCTGCAATGAACACTGAAGCTTTCTTT. This encodes CASSIKGAAMNTEAFF.

Only a few counts were recorded for this clone. The chain employs TRBV27 and TRBJ2-7; D unclear. CDR1 and CDR2 (germline): MNHEY, SMNVEV (reference sequence). This CDR3 is built from 13 residues. V lost 7 bases and J lost 3, with 13 bases in between. The CDR3 nucleotides are TGTGCCAGCAAGGAAGGGATCCACTACGAGCAGTACTTC. It is translated as CASKEGIHYEQYF.

The chain has TRBV29-1 and TRBJ1-3, with D perhaps matching TRBD1 (5 bases). V lost 6 bases and J lost 8, with 8 bases in between. This CDR3 is 10 amino acids long. Germline lookup yields CDR1 SQVTM and CDR2 ANQGSEA. This chain's CDR3 is CSVAQDTIYF. The CDR3 DNA follows: TGCAGCGTAGCACAGGACACCATATATTTT.

CDR3 coding DNA: TGTGCCAGCAGTCCATTTGACGGGACGAGGAATGGCTACACCTTC. This codes for CASSPFDGTRNGYTF. This sequence joins TRBV28 and TRBJ1-2; the D gene is possibly TRBD1 (5 bases). Trimming removed 5 bases at V and 6 bases at J, with 19 bases between. The germline CDR1 and CDR2 sequences are MDHEN and SYDVKM. CDR3 length equals 15 residues.